Each of the 3 T cell receptor beta chains below was sequenced from the same sample in a study of blood T cell repertoires in COVID-19 (TCRdb year 2020). Library prep was done by the immunoSEQ multiplex PCR assay. Not all clones reach the TCRdb copy of this immuneACCESS table, which keeps in-frame sequences only. Checked studies attribute under half of the gap to unresolved V genes and leave the rest unexplained. The sample table holds a few hundred thousand clones, of which more than 70% were seen once. More than 1% of the sample is held by the ten biggest clonotypes. The sequenced sample consisted of PBMCs or T cells enriched from blood (not recorded which). The origin of the receptors is a woman between 18 and 29 years old who had recovered from COVID-19.

The chain employs TRBV9 and TRBJ2-5; D possibly corresponds to TRBD2 (5 bases). The V gene's germline CDR1 is SGDLS and CDR2 YYNGEE. Deletions cut 1 base from V and 5 bases from J, with 15 bases between. The CDR3 is 15 residues long. The CDR3, as DNA: TGTGCCAGCAGCGTATTGGCCCACGGGGTGGAGACCCAGTACTTC. Translation: CASSVLAHGVETQYF.

This chain links TRBV10-2 with TRBJ2-5; TRBD2 aligns across 9 bases. Germline CDR1 WSHSY, CDR2 SAAADI. The CDR3 is 14 amino acids. The J segment lost 1 base and the V segment lost 6 bases, leaving 3 bases of the junction unmatched. The CDR3 DNA sequence: TGCGCCAGCAGGCTGACTAGCGGCCAAGAGACCCAGTACTTC. Encoded protein: CASRLTSGQETQYF.

This chain joins TRBV11-2 and TRBJ2-7; 9 bases are a match to TRBD1. In germline, CDR1 is SGHAT, CDR2 FQNNGV. V lost 4 bases to trimming and J lost 5 bases; unmatched junction nucleotides: 9. CDR3 length: 15 amino acids. The CDR3 nucleotides are TGTGCCAGCAGCTCTGCAGGACAGGGGATCCACGAGCAGTACTTC. This translates into CASSSAGQGIHEQYF.